This is a list of T cell receptor beta chains from one sample in a study of shared clonotypes between healthy human individuals. The assay was immunoSEQ multiplex PCR, and TCRdb's table has in-frame clones only and misses some. The profile shows approximately 350,000 clones, over 65% of them singletons. The sample taken for sequencing was memory CD4+ T cells sorted from blood. The origin of the receptors is a man aged 25-45 years in good health. Both conserved end residues are part of each CDR3. The D gene is left open where the match is weak. Clone size is given for some rows only: seen once, a few or many times, or a class if the clone is expanded.

d_gene,v_gene,j_gene,abundance,CDR3nt,CDR3aa
TRBD2,TRBV11-3,TRBJ2-1,NA,TGTGCCAGCAGCTTAGGGTCTAGCGGGTCCCCTGAGCAGTTCTTC,CASSLGSSGSPEQFF
TRBD2,TRBV19,TRBJ2-1,NA,TGTGCCAGTAGTCTTCGACTAGCGGCTAACAATGAGCAGTTCTTC,CASSLRLAANNEQFF
NA,TRBV5-1,TRBJ1-4,NA,TGCGCCAGCAGCTTGTTGCCCATCCCCGGGCCCCGGGTAGCTAAACTGTTTTTT,CASSLLPIPGPRVAKLFF
NA,TRBV19,TRBJ2-6,NA,TGTGCCAGTAGTACAGGACAATTAGCTGGGGCCAACGTCCTGACTTTC,CASSTGQLAGANVLTF
TRBD1,TRBV2,TRBJ2-7,NA,TGTGCCAGCAGCCTCGGACAGGGGGAGTACTTC,CASSLGQGEYF
TRBD1,TRBV28,TRBJ1-2,many,TGTGCCAGCAGTTTCGCCCCGGGACAGTCGGACTATGGCTACACCTTC,CASSFAPGQSDYGYTF
NA,TRBV2,TRBJ2-4,few,TGTGCCAGCACAAAGATGGGGAGGCAAAACATTCAGTACTTC,CASTKMGRQNIQYF
NA,TRBV11-2,TRBJ2-4,NA,TGTGCCAGCAGCTTAACTGTCAGTTTAAACATTCAGTACTTC,CASSLTVSLNIQYF
NA,TRBV5-6,TRBJ2-3,NA,TGTGCCAGCAGCTTGATGGCTCGGGAAGGGGTTCGCACAGATACGCAGTATTTT,CASSLMAREGVRTDTQYF
TRBD1,TRBV19,TRBJ2-7,few,TGTGCCAGTAGTCGAACAGGGGGCAACGAGCAGTACTTC,CASSRTGGNEQYF
TRBD1,TRBV6-1,TRBJ2-3,NA,TGTGCCAGCAGTGACGGACAGGGTGTGGGCACAGATACGCAGTATTTT,CASSDGQGVGTDTQYF
TRBD1,TRBV28,TRBJ2-7,NA,TGTGCCAGCAGTTCCACAGGGGATCAGTACTTC,CASSSTGDQYF
NA,TRBV7-8,TRBJ1-1,few,TGTGCCAGCAGCTCCCAGCCGAACACTGAAGCTTTCTTT,CASSSQPNTEAFF
TRBD2,TRBV11-2,TRBJ2-2,NA,TGTGCCACAGTCCCACGTCTAGCGGGAGCCGGGGAGCTGTTTTTT,CATVPRLAGAGELFF
TRBD2,TRBV2,TRBJ2-5,NA,TGTGCCAGCACGAGCGGGAGTACGTCAGAGACCCAGTACTTC,CASTSGSTSETQYF
NA,TRBV6-1,TRBJ2-5,NA,TGTGCCAGCAGAGGGGTGGTCCAAGAGACCCAGTACTTC,CASRGVVQETQYF
NA,TRBV7-2,TRBJ2-1,NA,TGTGCCAGCAGCCGCAGTATCAATGAGCAGTTCTTC,CASSRSINEQFF
NA,TRBV6-1,TRBJ2-7,NA,TGTGCCAGCAGTGACCAACCCTCCTACGAGCAGTACTTC,CASSDQPSYEQYF
TRBD1,TRBV7-9,TRBJ2-7,NA,TGTGCCAGCAGCCGGGGACAGGGTGGCTTGAGCGAGCAGTACTTC,CASSRGQGGLSEQYF
TRBD1,TRBV7-3,TRBJ1-1,NA,TGTGCCAGCAGCCAGGGGGGCCCGAACACTGAAGCTTTCTTT,CASSQGGPNTEAFF
NA,TRBV4-2,TRBJ2-3,few,TGTGCCAGCAGCCAGGGGGAAGGGGCGGGTGGTACGCAGTATTTT,CASSQGEGAGGTQYF
NA,TRBV5-4,TRBJ1-4,NA,TGTGCCAGCAGCCCCCTTATTACAGGGCAAAAACTGTTTTTT,CASSPLITGQKLFF
NA,TRBV21-1,TRBJ2-7,NA,TGTGCCAGCAGCCCAAGAGGGACCAACTACGAGCAGTACTTC,CASSPRGTNYEQYF
TRBD1,TRBV7-8,TRBJ1-1,NA,TGTGCCAGCAGCCCACATGAGACAGGGGAGATTTTGAACACTGAAGCTTTCTTT,CASSPHETGEILNTEAFF
TRBD1,TRBV7-9,TRBJ1-1,NA,TGTGCCAGCAGCCGCGGGACAGGGCCGGGCACTGAAGCTTTCTTT,CASSRGTGPGTEAFF
NA,TRBV7-2,TRBJ2-2,NA,TGTGCCAGCAGCCGACAGGGGAGGGGGACGACCGGGGAGCTGTTTTTT,CASSRQGRGTTGELFF
NA,TRBV4-3,TRBJ2-2,NA,TGCGCCAGCAGCCAAGATGGGCGCACCGGGGAGCTGTTTTTT,CASSQDGRTGELFF
NA,TRBV25-1,TRBJ2-7,NA,TGTGCCAGCGGACAGGAGGGCACTTTGGACGAGCAGTACTTC,CASGQEGTLDEQYF
NA,TRBV2,TRBJ2-6,NA,TGTGCCAGCAGTGAAGGGGGCTCTGGGGCCAACGTCCTGACTTTC,CASSEGGSGANVLTF
TRBD2,TRBV5-6,TRBJ2-4,NA,TGTGCCAGCAGCTGGTCGGGACTAGCGGGAGGACTAGCCAAAAACATTCAGTACTTC,CASSWSGLAGGLAKNIQYF
NA,TRBV14,TRBJ2-2,NA,TGTGCCAGCAGCCAACCGCATCCTAGGCGGGGATGGGTCGAGACCGGGGAGCTGTTTTTT,CASSQPHPRRGWVETGELFF
TRBD2,TRBV10-1,TRBJ2-7,few,TGCGCCAGCAGTGCGACTAGCGGGGGCCTCGAGCAGTACTTC,CASSATSGGLEQYF
NA,TRBV29-1,TRBJ1-1,NA,TGCAGCGCCAAGGGGCCATCGAACACTGAAGCTTTCTTT,CSAKGPSNTEAFF
NA,TRBV5-1,TRBJ1-2,NA,TGCGCCAGCAGCTTGATGAACTCTAACTATGGCTACACCTTC,CASSLMNSNYGYTF
NA,TRBV4-3,TRBJ2-3,NA,TGCGCCAGCAGCCAAGGGGCGCACCTTAGCACAGATACGCAGTATTTT,CASSQGAHLSTDTQYF
NA,TRBV29-1,TRBJ1-2,many,TGCAGCGTTAGTGGGGGTCGATATGCCTACACCTTC,CSVSGGRYAYTF
TRBD1,TRBV18,TRBJ2-7,once,TGTGCCAGCTCACGGGGACAGATCTACGAGCAGTACTTC,CASSRGQIYEQYF
NA,TRBV29-1,TRBJ2-3,NA,TGCAGCGTTATAGACTTCACAGATACGCAGTATTTT,CSVIDFTDTQYF
NA,TRBV5-1,TRBJ2-3,NA,TGCGCCAGCAGCTTGGTGGGCAGCCAAGATACGCAGTATTTT,CASSLVGSQDTQYF
NA,TRBV2,TRBJ1-1,NA,TGTGCCAGCATCAAAGACCCGGTTCTGAACACTGAAGCTTTCTTT,CASIKDPVLNTEAFF
NA,TRBV2,TRBJ1-5,NA,TGTGCCAGCAGTGCGGACACCGGGGATAGTCAGCCCCAGCATTTT,CASSADTGDSQPQHF
NA,TRBV4-1,TRBJ2-7,once,TGCGCCAGCAGCCAAGATATGACAGACTACGAGCAGTACTTC,CASSQDMTDYEQYF
NA,TRBV6-1,TRBJ2-2,NA,TGTGCCAGCATGGCGGGGTCGAACACCGGGGAGCTGTTTTTT,CASMAGSNTGELFF
NA,TRBV7-2,TRBJ2-1,NA,TGTGCCAGCAGCTCCGGTAGGCAGGTCAATGAGCAGTTCTTC,CASSSGRQVNEQFF
NA,TRBV5-1,TRBJ2-4,NA,TGCGCCAGCAGCTTGGAGTCCTTACCTCAAAACATTCAGTACTTC,CASSLESLPQNIQYF
NA,TRBV12-5,TRBJ2-5,once,TGTGCTAGTGGTTTGGTTGGGGCGGAGACCCAGTACTTC,CASGLVGAETQYF
NA,TRBV30,TRBJ1-1,NA,TGTGCCTGGAGTGTAAACACTGAAGCTTTCTTT,CAWSVNTEAFF
TRBD2,TRBV2,TRBJ2-7,NA,TGTGCCAGCAGGCGACTAGCGGACTCCTACGAGCAGTACTTC,CASRRLADSYEQYF
TRBD2,TRBV7-6,TRBJ2-7,many,TGTGCCAGCAGCCCCACGGCTGCGGGAGGTTCCGAGCAGTACTTC,CASSPTAAGGSEQYF
TRBD1,TRBV19,TRBJ2-1,NA,TGTGCCAGTAGTAAACGGACAGGGGATGACAATGAGCAGTTCTTC,CASSKRTGDDNEQFF
NA,TRBV2,TRBJ1-4,NA,TGTGCCAGCAGTTACGGGTATCAACTGTTTTTT,CASSYGYQLFF
NA,TRBV5-4,TRBJ2-1,NA,TGTGCCAGCAGCTTGGAAGCGGAGTCCTACAATGAGCAGTTCTTC,CASSLEAESYNEQFF
TRBD2,TRBV7-2,TRBJ2-1,NA,TGTGCCAGCAGCTATATTAGCGGGTACAATGAGCAGTTCTTC,CASSYISGYNEQFF
TRBD1,TRBV11-2,TRBJ2-2,NA,TGTGCCAGCAGACCCCAGGGGGCGCACGGGGAGCTGTTTTTT,CASRPQGAHGELFF
TRBD1,TRBV11-2,TRBJ1-2,NA,TGTGCCAGCAGGTCCCCCCTACAGGGGGCCTTTGGCTACACCTTC,CASRSPLQGAFGYTF
NA,TRBV12-5,TRBJ2-3,NA,TGTGCTAGTGGTTTGGTAGAGGATACGCAGTATTTT,CASGLVEDTQYF
TRBD2,TRBV5-5,TRBJ2-1,NA,TGTGCCAGCAGCGCCCAGGTAGGCGGGAGGTACAATGAGCAGTTCTTC,CASSAQVGGRYNEQFF
NA,TRBV5-1,TRBJ1-4,NA,TGCGCCAGCAGCTTTAGTGGGTTGAATGAAAAACTGTTTTTT,CASSFSGLNEKLFF